Following are 23 T cell receptor beta chains from one sample sequenced in a study of cytomegalovirus exposure and HLA in healthy donors. Method: immunoSEQ multiplex PCR; TCRdb's copy keeps in-frame clones and lacks some. The sample yields over 200,000 clones, roughly 88% seen once. The sequenced material came from PBMCs. These receptors all come from a woman in her 30s in good health and CMV-seropositive.

The CDR3 loop reads CASSRAAGGGDTQYF. The DNA for the CDR3 is TGCGCCAGCAGCCGGGCCGCGGGAGGTGGGGATACGCAGTATTTT. The chain combines TRBV5-1 with TRBJ2-3; the match to TRBD2 covers 8 bases. The V segment lost 4 bases and the J segment 6 bases; nucleotides outside the gene matches: 10. Germline V gene sequence: CDR1 SGHRS, CDR2 YFSETQ. The CDR3 totals 15 residues.

This chain uses TRBV4-3 with TRBJ2-1, with no clear D. This CDR3 has 14 residues. Germline V CDR1 and CDR2: LGHNA, YSLEER. V was trimmed by 4 bases and J by 6 bases, leaving 13 bases between them. This chain's CDR3 is CASSRQSLGNEQFF. In DNA, the CDR3 is TGCGCCAGCAGCCGCCAGTCTCTGGGCAATGAGCAGTTCTTC.

CDR3 in DNA: TGTGCCAGCAGTAGACAGAGAGAGACCCAGTACTTC. Its translation is CASSRQRETQYF. The chain carries TRBV7-2 and TRBJ2-5; TRBD1 might be the D (5 bases). V lost 6 bases and J lost 4, with 9 bases in between. Germline lookup yields CDR1 SGHTA and CDR2 FQGNSA. There are 12 residues in the CDR3.

The J gene is TRBJ2-7, the V gene TRBV5-1; D unresolved. There are 12 residues in the CDR3. V lost 3 bases to trimming and J lost 4 bases, with 8 bases between them. Germline CDR1 is SGHRS and CDR2 is YFSETQ. This chain's CDR3 is CASSSNRYEQYF. The CDR3 region has the DNA TGCGCCAGCAGCTCGAACAGATACGAGCAGTACTTC.

This clone occurred many times. V gene TRBV7-3 combines with J gene TRBJ1-2, with D hard to call. Trimming took 3 bases from V and 4 from J, leaving 9 bases between them. This CDR3 is 13 amino acids long. CDR1 is SGHTA, CDR2 FQGTGA, per germline. The CDR3 DNA follows: TGTGCCAGCAGCTTGGGTGTAGGCTATGGCTACACCTTC. This encodes CASSLGVGYGYTF. The full variable domain, completed using reference TRBV7-3 and TRBJ1-2, is GAGVSQTPSNKVTEKGKYVELRCDPISGHTALYWYRQSLGQGPEFLIYFQGTGAADDSGLPNDRFFAVRPEGSVSTLKIQRTERGDSAVYLCASSLGVGYGYTFGSGTRLTVV.

J is TRBJ2-7 and V is TRBV5-1; D is uncertain. This CDR3 spans 12 amino acids. Germline CDR1 reads SGHRS; CDR2 reads YFSETQ. Trimming removed 2 bases from V and 5 bases from J, with 8 bases in between. The CDR3, as DNA: TGCGCCAGCAGCTTTCTCGGGCACGAGCAGTACTTC. Translation gives CASSFLGHEQYF.

The chain uses TRBV6-5 and TRBJ2-3; D is possibly TRBD1 (6 bases). The germline CDR1 and CDR2 sequences are MNHEY and SVGAGI. This CDR3 region has 14 residues. Trimming left V 5 bases short and J 2 bases short, with 11 bases between. CDR3 bases: TGTGCCAGCAGTCGAGGGGGTTTCACAGATACGCAGTATTTT. Its translation is CASSRGGFTDTQYF.

V is TRBV10-1 and J is TRBJ2-1; the match to TRBD2 covers 11 bases. Trimming at V came to 3 bases and at J to 6 bases, leaving 4 bases not matched to a gene. Per germline, CDR1 WNHNN and CDR2 SYGVQD (reference sequence). The CDR3 totals 15 residues. CDR3 residues: CASSEGTSGLNEQFF. DNA for the CDR3: TGCGCCAGCAGTGAAGGGACTAGCGGCCTCAATGAGCAGTTCTTC.

This clone appeared a single time. This chain connects TRBV14 to TRBJ2-5, with 8 bases fitting TRBD2. The CDR3 sequence is 16 residues long. Germline assignment: CDR1 SGHDN and CDR2 FVKESK. V lost 8 bases, J lost 3 bases, and 14 bases stayed unmatched. The CDR3 DNA follows: TGTGCCAGCTCGGCTAGCGGGTCCCCTTATAAAGAGACCCAGTACTTC. This translates into CASSASGSPYKETQYF. Full variable domain (remainder filled in from reference TRBV14 and TRBJ2-5): EAGVTQFPSHSVIEKGQTVTLRCDPISGHDNLYWYRRVMGKEIKFLLHFVKESKQDESGMPNNRFLAERTGGTYSTLKVQPAELEDSGVYFCASSASGSPYKETQYFGPGTRLLVL.

A few counts support this clone. The V call is TRBV4-3, the J call TRBJ2-5, with D hard to call. The CDR3 length is 12 residues. V lost 0 bases, J lost 5 bases, and 4 bases lay in between. Germline values: CDR1 LGHNA, CDR2 YSLEER. CDR3 in amino acids: CASSQEGETQYF. CDR3 bases: TGCGCCAGCAGCCAAGAAGGGGAGACCCAGTACTTC.

This chain uses TRBV19 with TRBJ1-1; tentative D call: TRBD1 (5 bases). The CDR3 is made up of 15 amino acids. Trimming pared 7 bases from V and 0 bases from J, leaving 15 bases between. Germline loops: CDR1 LNHDA, CDR2 SQIVND (reference sequence). This CDR3 is CASNMGGGLNTEAFF. CDR3 coding DNA: TGTGCCAGTAACATGGGGGGGGGATTGAACACTGAAGCTTTCTTT. Together with reference TRBV19 and TRBJ1-1, the CDR3 gives the full variable domain: DGGITQSPKYLFRKEGQNVTLSCEQNLNHDAMYWYRQDPGQGLRLIYYSQIVNDFQKGDIAEGYSVSREKKESFPLTVTSAQKNPTAFYLCASNMGGGLNTEAFFGQGTRLTVV.

For this clone: Other DNA sequences in this sample translate to the same CDR3. This rearrangement joins TRBV27 to TRBJ2-7; D unresolved. CDR1 and CDR2 from the germline V gene are MNHEY and SMNVEV (reference sequence). The germline V and J ends were trimmed by 0 bases and 2 bases, with 5 bases remaining between them. CDR3 length equals 13 residues. Written as DNA, the CDR3 is TGTGCCAGCAGTTTATCTTCCACCTACGAGCAGTACTTC. Translated: CASSLSSTYEQYF.

The chain has TRBV4-1 and TRBJ1-2; 8 nucleotides match TRBD1. The germline V gene encodes CDR1 MGHRA and CDR2 YSYEKL. The CDR3 is 15 amino acids. Trimming cost V 2 bases and J 1 base; bases outside gene matches: 3. DNA for the CDR3: TGCGCCAGCAGCCAACGACAGGGGTTTAACTATGGCTACACCTTC. Protein: CASSQRQGFNYGYTF.

V is TRBV10-3 and J is TRBJ2-1; D remains ambiguous. CDR1 and CDR2 (germline): ENHRY, SYGVKD. This CDR3 region has 12 residues. V was cut by 3 bases and J by 5 bases, with 5 bases left in between. The CDR3: CAISDQNNEQFF. Written as DNA, the CDR3 is TGTGCCATCAGTGACCAAAACAATGAGCAGTTCTTC.

CDR3 DNA: TGTGCCTGGAGTAGCCCATCTAGTAGGACTGAAGCTTTCTTT. Amino acid sequence: CAWSSPSSRTEAFF. The chain combines TRBV30 with TRBJ1-1; D remains unclear. The CDR3 contains 14 residues. Per germline, CDR1 GTSNPN and CDR2 SVGIG (reference sequence). V lost 2 bases and J lost 5, with 15 bases in between.

This chain links TRBV2 with TRBJ2-2; TRBD1 matches at 8 bases. Germline trimming cut 5 bases from V and 3 bases from J; bases unmatched to any gene: 8. Per germline, CDR1 SNHLY and CDR2 FYNNEI. The CDR3 loop spans 16 amino acids. DNA of the CDR3: TGTGCCAGCAGTTATTCCAGGGGGCCCGACACCGGGGAGCTGTTTTTT. Its protein product is CASSYSRGPDTGELFF.

This clone was recorded only once. The chain employs TRBV4-1 and TRBJ2-2; maybe TRBD2 (5 bases). V was clipped by 7 bases and J by 4 bases, with 13 bases between them. The length of the CDR3 is 14 residues. Germline V CDR1 and CDR2: MGHRA, YSYEKL. CDR3 in DNA: TGCGCCAGCAACCCCCAGGCGGGCACCGGGGAGCTGTTTTTT. Translation gives CASNPQAGTGELFF.

The chain joins TRBV7-9 to TRBJ1-1; D is uncertain. Trimming stripped 2 bases from V and 7 bases from J, with 8 bases between. The CDR3 is 12 residues long. Germline V lookup: CDR1 SEHNR, CDR2 FQNEAQ (reference sequence). This CDR3 reads CASSLYDFEAFF. CDR3 DNA sequence: TGTGCCAGCAGCTTATACGATTTTGAAGCTTTCTTT.

This rearrangement joins TRBV13 to TRBJ1-1; TRBD1 might be the D (5 bases). Germline V lookup: CDR1 PRHDT, CDR2 FYEKMQ (reference sequence). Trimming pared 3 bases from V and 1 base from J, leaving 9 bases between. There are 14 residues in the CDR3. DNA of the CDR3: TGTGCCAGCAGCTTGGGGCTGGCGAACACTGAAGCTTTCTTT. Its translation: CASSLGLANTEAFF.

The chain employs TRBV6-5 and TRBJ2-7; TRBD1 aligns across 10 bases. Looked up from germline, CDR1 is MNHEY and CDR2 is SVGAGI. This CDR3 region has 15 residues. Losses at the gene ends were 4 bases for V and 2 bases for J; bases not matched to a gene: 5. CDR3 amino acids: CASSLDRGDTYEQYF. CDR3 in DNA: TGTGCCAGCAGTTTGGACAGGGGGGATACCTACGAGCAGTACTTC.

J is TRBJ2-5 and V is TRBV6-5; 9 positions agree with TRBD1. CDR1 and CDR2 from the germline V gene are MNHEY and SVGAGI. V lost 4 bases to trimming and J lost 5 bases; unmatched junction nucleotides: 5. The CDR3 consists of 14 residues. The CDR3 loop is CASSSTGGLETQYF. As DNA, the CDR3 is TGTGCCAGCAGTTCGACAGGGGGGTTGGAGACCCAGTACTTC.

J is TRBJ2-7 and V is TRBV9, with 10 bases identical to TRBD1. CDR3 size: 15 residues. Trimming took 4 bases from V and 0 from J; bases not matched to a gene: 4. Germline V lookup: CDR1 SGDLS, CDR2 YYNGEE. The CDR3 bases are TGTGCCAGCAGCCATGGACAGGGGGTCTCCTACGAGCAGTACTTC. Protein: CASSHGQGVSYEQYF.

The J gene is TRBJ2-7, the V gene TRBV5-6; D may be TRBD2 (5 bases). Trimming shortened V by 4 bases and J by 6 bases, and 14 bases separated the two germline ends. This CDR3 region has 13 residues. From germline, CDR1 is SGHDT and CDR2 YYEEEE. CDR3 amino acids: CASSGGTAREQYF. CDR3 DNA: TGTGCCAGCAGCGGAGGAACGGCCCGCGAGCAGTACTTC.